These 4 T cell receptor beta chains came from one sample sequenced in a study of shared clonotypes between healthy human individuals. The method was immunoSEQ multiplex PCR; TCRdb's version includes in-frame clones alone and lacks a portion of them. Of roughly 520,000 clones in the sample, 95% to 96% are singletons; the top ten hold approximately 0.06%. The material sequenced was naive CD4+ T cells sorted from blood. Subset indicated: CD45RA+ positively selected. The receptors originated from a woman younger than 45 in good health.

The chain has TRBV5-1 and TRBJ1-4; TRBD1 might be the D (5 bases). Trimming left V 0 bases short and J 0 bases short, with 9 bases between. This CDR3 region has 16 residues. CDR1 is SGHRS and CDR2 is YFSETQ in the germline V gene. The CDR3 nucleotides read TGCGCCAGCAGCTTGGGCAGGGTGGCAACTAATGAAAAACTGTTTTTT. It codes for CASSLGRVATNEKLFF. The whole variable domain, filled in from reference TRBV5-1 and TRBJ1-4, reads KAGVTQTPRYLIKTRGQQVTLSCSPISGHRSVSWYQQTPGQGLQFLFEYFSETQRNKGNFPGRFSGRQFSNSRSEMNVSTLELGDSALYLCASSLGRVATNEKLFFGSGTQLSVL.

The J gene is TRBJ2-3, the V gene TRBV5-1; D could derive from TRBD1 or TRBD2 (5 bases each). CDR1 is SGHRS, CDR2 YFSETQ, per germline. V shed 1 base and J shed 4 bases, with 10 bases lying between them. The CDR3 totals 14 residues. The CDR3 sequence: CASSLTRGADTQYF. CDR3 bases: TGCGCCAGCAGCTTGACGAGGGGTGCAGATACGCAGTATTTT.

DNA of the CDR3: TGTGCCAGCAGTAGGGACAGGCGGGAGCAGTACTTC. It yields the protein CASSRDRREQYF. The rearrangement uses TRBV6-5 and TRBJ2-7; 8 bases fit TRBD1. The ends lost 5 bases at V and 7 bases at J; junction bases unmatched: 4. CDR1 is MNHEY and CDR2 is SVGAGI in the germline V gene. This CDR3 is built from 12 residues.

The table lists this clone with a count of one. V is TRBV7-9 and J is TRBJ1-2, with a weak D call TRBD1 (5 bases). Trimming took off 5 bases at V and 8 bases at J, with 9 bases between the two ends. Germline loops: CDR1 SEHNR, CDR2 FQNEAQ (reference sequence). This CDR3 has 11 amino acids. This CDR3 reads CASSPGYGYTF. Written as DNA, the CDR3 is TGTGCCAGCAGCCCAGGGTACGGCTACACCTTC.